This TCR beta chain was obtained from a study of cytomegalovirus exposure and HLA in healthy donors. Germline V gives CDR1 PRHDT, CDR2 FYEKMQ (reference sequence). The CDR3 extends over 19 amino acids. V lost 2 bases, J lost 6 bases, and 18 bases stayed unmatched. PCR was performed using 60 Vbeta and 13 Jbeta primers. Using immunoSEQ multiplex PCR, the repertoire was profiled, and TCRdb retains in-frame clones only, with some absent. The sample records approximately 150,000 clones, just under 70% being singletons. This TCR derives from a man aged 55 to 69 in good health and CMV-seronegative. The sample taken for sequencing was PBMCs. The chain carries TRBV13 and TRBJ2-1; 8 bases are a match to TRBD1. CDR3 region: CASSLITAPQGARGNEQFF. Here the CDR3 DNA reads TGTGCCAGCAGCTTAATTACGGCCCCTCAGGGGGCGCGAGGCAATGAGCAGTTCTTC.